This TCR beta chain was sequenced during a study of T cells in Graves' hyperthyroidism and ophthalmopathy. With regard to this clonotype: The antigen is undetermined. An end of the junction does not agree with germline; a read error may underlie this.

Criteria for exclusion of patients were uncontrolled infection, other autoimmune disease, pregnancy or lactation. Researchers amplified the TCR beta CDR3 regions from RNA transcripts. An initial round of RT-PCR targeting the TCR CDR3 relied on the HTBI primer set. TCRdb re-analysed the multiplex PCR reads in MiXCR, keeping a single row per CDR3 protein. The table shows 750,000 to 950,000 distinct CDR3 sequences, with 35% to 45% occurring only once. Germline loops: CDR1 SEHNR, CDR2 FQNEAQ (reference sequence). The CDR3 has 14 residues. Study conclusions and caveats: Ophthalmopathy onset followed model prediction by a median about 6.9 months.

The sample taken for sequencing was blood. The chain uses TRBV7-9 and TRBJ1-2, with TRBD1 matching over 8 bases. The receptor comes from a man aged 18 to 30 with Graves' hyperthyroidism. Written as DNA, the CDR3 is TGCGCCAGCAGCCACGCCGCGACAGGGGTAGGCTACACCTTC. Encoded protein: CASSHAATGVGYTF.